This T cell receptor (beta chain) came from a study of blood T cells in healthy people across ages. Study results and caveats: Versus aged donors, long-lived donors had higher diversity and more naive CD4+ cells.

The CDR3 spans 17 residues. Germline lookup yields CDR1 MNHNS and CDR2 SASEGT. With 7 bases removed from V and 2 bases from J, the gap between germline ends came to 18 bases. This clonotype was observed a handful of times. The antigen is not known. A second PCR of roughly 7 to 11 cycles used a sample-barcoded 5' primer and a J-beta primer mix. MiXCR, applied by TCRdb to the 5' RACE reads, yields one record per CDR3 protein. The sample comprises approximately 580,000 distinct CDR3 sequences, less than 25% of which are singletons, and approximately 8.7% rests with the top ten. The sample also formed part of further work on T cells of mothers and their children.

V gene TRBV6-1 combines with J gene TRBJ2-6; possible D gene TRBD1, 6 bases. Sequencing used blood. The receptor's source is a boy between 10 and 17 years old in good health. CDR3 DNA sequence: TGTGCCAGCAAACTACCCACCAGGGGCACTGGGGCCAACGTCCTGACTTTC. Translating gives CASKLPTRGTGANVLTF.